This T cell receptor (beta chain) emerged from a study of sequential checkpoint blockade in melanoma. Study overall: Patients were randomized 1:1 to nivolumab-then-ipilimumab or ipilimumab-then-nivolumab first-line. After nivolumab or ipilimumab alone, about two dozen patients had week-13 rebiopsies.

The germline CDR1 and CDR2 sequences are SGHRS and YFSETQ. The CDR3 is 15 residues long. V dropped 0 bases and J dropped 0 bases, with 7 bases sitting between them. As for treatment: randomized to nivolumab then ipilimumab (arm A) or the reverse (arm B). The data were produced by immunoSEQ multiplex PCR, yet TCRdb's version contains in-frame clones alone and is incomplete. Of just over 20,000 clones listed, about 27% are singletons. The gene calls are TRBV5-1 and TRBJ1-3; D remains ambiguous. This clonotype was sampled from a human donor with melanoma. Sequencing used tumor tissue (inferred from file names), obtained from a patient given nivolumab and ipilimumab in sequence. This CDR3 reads CASSLVGDSGNTIYF. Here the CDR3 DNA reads TGCGCCAGCAGCTTGGTCGGAGACTCTGGAAACACCATATATTTT. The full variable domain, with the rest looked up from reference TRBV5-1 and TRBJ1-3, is KAGVTQTPRYLIKTRGQQVTLSCSPISGHRSVSWYQQTPGQGLQFLFEYFSETQRNKGNFPGRFSGRQFSNSRSEMNVSTLELGDSALYLCASSLVGDSGNTIYFGEGSWLTVV.